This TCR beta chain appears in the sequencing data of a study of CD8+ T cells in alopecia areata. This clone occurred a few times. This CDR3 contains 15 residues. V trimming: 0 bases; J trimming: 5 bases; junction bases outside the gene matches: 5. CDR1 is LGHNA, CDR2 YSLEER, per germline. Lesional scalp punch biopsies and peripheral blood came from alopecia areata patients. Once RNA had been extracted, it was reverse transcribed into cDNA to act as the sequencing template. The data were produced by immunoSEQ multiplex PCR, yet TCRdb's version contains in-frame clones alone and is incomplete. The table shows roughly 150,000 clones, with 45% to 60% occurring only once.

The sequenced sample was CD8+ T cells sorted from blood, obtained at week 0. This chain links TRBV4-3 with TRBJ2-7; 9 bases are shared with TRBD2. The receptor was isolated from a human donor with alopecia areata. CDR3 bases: TGCGCCAGCAGCCAAGAATACGGGACTAGCAACGAGCAGTACTTC. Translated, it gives CASSQEYGTSNEQYF.